This passage covers 30 T cell receptor beta chains from one sample sequenced in a study of beta chain features in type 1 diabetes. The study reverse transcribed the entire isolated RNA, so it sequenced expressed TCRB transcripts. Method: immunoSEQ multiplex PCR; TCRdb's copy keeps in-frame clones and lacks some. The table lists roughly 180,000 clones, around an eighth of them singletons. The sequenced sample was central memory CD4+ T cells from blood. The receptor source for this set is a young woman in good health.

This chain joins TRBV19 and TRBJ2-6, with 10 bases fitting TRBD1. V shed 2 bases, J shed 1 base, and the junction held 5 bases outside the gene matches. The CDR3 contains 18 residues. Germline lookup yields CDR1 LNHDA and CDR2 SQIVND (reference sequence). The CDR3 nucleotides are TGTGCCAGTAGTATACGGGGGACAGGGGAGTCTGGGGCCAACGTCCTGACTTTC. This gives the protein CASSIRGTGESGANVLTF.

This clone was seen more than once but under ten times. The rearrangement uses TRBV28 and TRBJ2-4, with D possibly TRBD2 on 5 matching bases. Trimming removed 4 bases at V and 2 bases at J, with 15 bases between. The CDR3 sequence is 16 residues long. Germline assignment: CDR1 MDHEN and CDR2 SYDVKM. The CDR3 region is CASSSSGILPKNIQYF. The CDR3 nucleotides are TGTGCCAGCAGTTCGTCCGGGATCTTACCCAAAAACATTCAGTACTTC. The variable domain in full, completed from reference TRBV28 and TRBJ2-4, reads DVKVTQSSRYLVKRTGEKVFLECVQDMDHENMFWYRQDPGLGLRLIYFSYDVKMKEKGDIPEGYSVSREKKERFSLILESASTNQTSMYLCASSSSGILPKNIQYFGAGTRLSVL.

This clone was counted a few times. The V and J genes are TRBV19 and TRBJ2-5; weak D call: TRBD1 (6 bases). V shed 5 bases and J shed 2 bases, with 9 bases lying between them. This CDR3 is built from 13 residues. Germline V gene lookup returns CDR1 LNHDA and CDR2 SQIVND (reference sequence). The CDR3, as DNA: TGTGCCAGTAGTCCGGGACATCAAGAGACCCAGTACTTC. Translation: CASSPGHQETQYF.

The V gene is TRBV11-2, the J gene TRBJ2-7; a possible D gene is TRBD2 (6 bases). The V end was cut by 10 bases, the J end by 5 bases, with 18 bases between. From germline, CDR1 is SGHAT and CDR2 FQNNGV. The CDR3 is 13 residues long. The CDR3 bases are TGTGCCACAGGGAGGCTGGGCATCAACGAGCAGTACTTC. Amino acid sequence: CATGRLGINEQYF.

The V and J genes are TRBV27 and TRBJ2-5, with D perhaps TRBD2 (5 bases). Germline V gives CDR1 MNHEY, CDR2 SMNVEV (reference sequence). V gave up 8 bases and J gave up 4 bases, with 11 bases separating them. The CDR3 is 12 amino acids. The CDR3 reads CASGSGRETQYF. The DNA for the CDR3 is TGTGCCAGCGGAAGCGGCCGAGAGACCCAGTACTTC.

V and J are TRBV14 and TRBJ2-6; no clear D. The V end lost 0 bases, the J end lost 0 bases, and 15 bases lay between the germline ends. The CDR3 runs to 19 residues. Germline V CDR1 and CDR2: SGHDN, FVKESK. The CDR3 loop is CASSQELFPAASGANVLTF. CDR3 DNA sequence: TGTGCCAGCAGCCAAGAGTTATTTCCGGCGGCCTCTGGGGCCAACGTCCTGACTTTC.

The rearrangement uses TRBV6-1 and TRBJ2-1; D gene uncertain. The germline CDR1 and CDR2 sequences are MNHNS and SASEGT. CDR3 length equals 9 residues. With 6 bases removed from V and 9 bases from J, the gap between germline ends came to 3 bases. CDR3 bases: TGTGCCAGCAGCCTTGAGCAGTTCTTC. Amino acid sequence: CASSLEQFF.

V usage is TRBV28 and J usage is TRBJ2-7; possibly TRBD1 for D (5 bases). V was trimmed by 2 bases and J by 6 bases, leaving 14 bases between them. CDR3 size: 14 residues. Germline assignment: CDR1 MDHEN and CDR2 SYDVKM. The CDR3 is CASSLVQRQFEQYF. The CDR3 DNA reads as TGTGCCAGCAGTTTAGTCCAGCGACAGTTCGAGCAGTACTTC.

In this sample, this clone turned up a few times. The V gene is TRBV4-2, the J gene TRBJ2-1, with 8 positions matching TRBD1. Losses at the gene ends were 1 base for V and 10 bases for J; bases not matched to a gene: 9. From germline, CDR1 is LGHNA and CDR2 YNFKEQ. The CDR3 is 15 amino acids. CDR3 amino acids: CASSQARQGAWEQFF. CDR3 in DNA: TGTGCCAGCAGCCAAGCCCGCCAGGGGGCTTGGGAGCAGTTCTTC.

This clone was seen only a few times. The chain couples TRBV7-2 to TRBJ2-1; 8 bases are a match to TRBD2. V shed 5 bases and J 9 bases; nucleotides not matched to a gene: 15. This CDR3 is 16 amino acids long. Per germline, CDR1 SGHTA and CDR2 FQGNSA. CDR3 DNA sequence: TGTGCCAGCAGCCCTGAGGCAGCGGGAGTTCACGGTGAGCAGTTCTTC. Translated: CASSPEAAGVHGEQFF.

This chain uses TRBV18 with TRBJ2-7; maybe TRBD2 (5 bases). From germline, CDR1 is KGHSH and CDR2 LQKENI. CDR3 size: 15 residues. The ends were cut back, 2 bases at V and 3 bases at J, with 14 bases in the middle. The chain's CDR3 is CASSPRETGIYEQYF. CDR3 sequence (DNA): TGTGCCAGCTCACCAAGGGAGACCGGGATCTACGAGCAGTACTTC.

This clone was counted only a few times. This chain joins TRBV7-3 and TRBJ2-5, with TRBD1 identical over 7 bases. The germline V gene encodes CDR1 SGHTA and CDR2 FQGTGA. V dropped 4 bases and J dropped 4; count of bases not matched to a gene: 6. This CDR3 is 14 amino acids long. CDR3 sequence reads: CASSYGQAGETQYF. The DNA for the CDR3 is TGTGCCAGCAGCTACGGACAGGCGGGAGAGACCCAGTACTTC.

V gene TRBV5-1 combines with J gene TRBJ1-3; D uncertain. With 0 bases removed from V and 0 bases from J, the gap between germline ends came to 10 bases. The CDR3 has 16 amino acids. The germline V gene has CDR1 SGHRS and CDR2 YFSETQ. In DNA form, the CDR3 reads TGCGCCAGCAGCTTGGAACAGCAACGCTCTGGAAACACCATATATTTT. It encodes CASSLEQQRSGNTIYF.

This clone has a handful of counts. This chain uses TRBV27 with TRBJ2-2; D is undetermined. The CDR3 contains 13 residues. In germline, CDR1 is MNHEY, CDR2 SMNVEV (reference sequence). Trimming left V 8 bases short and J 0 bases short, with 7 bases between. CDR3 sequence reads: CASGLANTGELFF. The CDR3 nucleotides are TGTGCCAGCGGCCTAGCGAACACCGGGGAGCTGTTTTTT.

The chain joins TRBV19 to TRBJ2-7, with D maybe TRBD1 (5 bases). From germline, CDR1 is LNHDA and CDR2 SQIVND (reference sequence). The CDR3 covers 14 residues. The V gene lost 1 base and the J gene lost 1 base, with 8 bases spanning the gap. The DNA for the CDR3 is TGTGCCAGTAGTATAGGACAGCGATCCTACGAGCAGTACTTC. Its translation is CASSIGQRSYEQYF.

V usage is TRBV7-7 and J usage is TRBJ2-7; a weak D match, TRBD1 (6 bases). V was clipped by 0 bases and J by 7 bases, with 10 bases between them. CDR1 is SSHAT, CDR2 FNYEAQ, per germline (reference sequence). The CDR3 is made up of 13 amino acids. The CDR3, as DNA: TGTGCCAGCAGCTTAGCACAGGGCCGTGAGCAGTACTTC. Translated, it gives CASSLAQGREQYF.

The sample holds a few counts of this clone. The rearrangement uses TRBV15 and TRBJ1-2, with D possibly TRBD1 on 5 matching bases. CDR3 size: 13 residues. Trimming pared 3 bases from V and 5 bases from J, leaving 10 bases between. Germline-derived CDR1 and CDR2 are LNHNV and YYDKDF (reference sequence). The CDR3: CATSRDKTYGYTF. DNA for the CDR3: TGTGCCACCAGCAGGGACAAGACGTATGGCTACACCTTC.

The rearrangement uses TRBV27 and TRBJ2-7; D may be TRBD2 (5 bases). The germline gives CDR1 MNHEY, CDR2 SMNVEV (reference sequence). This CDR3 spans 15 amino acids. The V gene lost 5 bases and the J gene lost 0 bases, with 14 bases spanning the gap. The chain's CDR3 is CASSQKPGSSYEQYF. The CDR3 DNA sequence: TGTGCCAGCAGTCAGAAGCCGGGGTCCTCCTACGAGCAGTACTTC.

The rearrangement joins TRBV28 to TRBJ2-5; D possibly corresponds to TRBD2 (6 bases). V gave up 3 bases and J gave up 5 bases, with 16 bases separating them. CDR1 MDHEN and CDR2 SYDVKM come from the germline V gene. The CDR3 loop spans 15 amino acids. This CDR3 reads CASSFGGTGEETQYF. CDR3 coding DNA: TGTGCCAGCAGTTTTGGCGGGACGGGTGAGGAGACCCAGTACTTC.

This clone was detected only a few times. V is TRBV2 and J is TRBJ2-2, with D perhaps matching TRBD1 (6 bases). The CDR3 consists of 15 residues. Trimming pared 6 bases from V and 3 bases from J, leaving 14 bases between. Germline-derived CDR1 and CDR2 are SNHLY and FYNNEI. The CDR3 nucleotides are TGTGCCAGCAGACACAGGGAAGCATACACCGGGGAGCTGTTTTTT. Its translation: CASRHREAYTGELFF.

The chain recombines TRBV30 with TRBJ2-7; TRBD2 matches 11 bases. Trimming at V came to 2 bases and at J to 3 bases, leaving 6 bases not matched to a gene. CDR1 is GTSNPN and CDR2 is SVGIG in the germline V gene (reference sequence). This CDR3 contains 15 residues. CDR3 sequence reads: CAWSPGTSGFYEQYF. The CDR3 coding sequence is TGTGCCTGGAGTCCCGGGACTAGCGGTTTCTACGAGCAGTACTTC.

In this sample, this clone turned up a few times. J is TRBJ1-2 and V is TRBV6-5, with 11 nucleotides matching TRBD1. This CDR3 comprises 14 residues. Unmatched junction bases numbered 3, after V lost 7 bases and J lost 2 bases. The germline CDR1 and CDR2 sequences are MNHEY and SVGAGI. CDR3 in amino acids: CASTRDRGNYGYTF. CDR3 in DNA: TGTGCCAGCACTCGGGACAGGGGGAACTATGGCTACACCTTC.

V gene TRBV6-6 combines with J gene TRBJ1-5, with TRBD1 identical over 9 bases. Germline-derived CDR1 and CDR2 are MNHNY and SVGAGI (reference sequence). The CDR3 length is 14 residues. With 3 bases clipped from V and 6 bases from J, the junction kept 3 bases outside the gene matches. The CDR3, as DNA: TGTGCCAGCAGTTATGGGACAGGGACTCAGCCCCAGCATTTT. This encodes CASSYGTGTQPQHF.

This clone was seen more than once but under ten times. The chain recombines TRBV5-1 with TRBJ2-2; 7 bases map to TRBD2. After removal of 4 bases from V and 3 bases from J, the junction contained 3 bases not matched to a gene. The CDR3 runs to 14 residues. Germline lookup yields CDR1 SGHRS and CDR2 YFSETQ. The CDR3 DNA sequence: TGCGCCAGCAGCCCTAGCGGAGACACCGGGGAGCTGTTTTTT. Its translation: CASSPSGDTGELFF.

This clone was seen more than once but under ten times. The CDR3 protein is CASSPRGSGSIYEQFF. The CDR3, as DNA: TGTGCCAGCAGTCCCCGGGGGAGCGGGAGTATCTATGAGCAGTTCTTC. The chain joins TRBV6-6 to TRBJ2-1; 8 bases agree with TRBD2. Germline V gives CDR1 MNHNY, CDR2 SVGAGI (reference sequence). Trimming removed 5 bases from V and 8 bases from J; junction bases left unmatched: 14. There are 16 residues in the CDR3.

The chain links TRBV7-3 to TRBJ2-1, with D unclear. V was trimmed by 6 bases and J by 4 bases, leaving 10 bases between them. Germline lookup yields CDR1 SGHTA and CDR2 FQGTGA. CDR3 length equals 13 residues. The CDR3 region is CASSSITYNEQFF. CDR3 in DNA: TGTGCCAGCAGTTCTATCACTTACAATGAGCAGTTCTTC. The full variable domain, with the rest looked up from reference TRBV7-3 and TRBJ2-1, is GAGVSQTPSNKVTEKGKYVELRCDPISGHTALYWYRQSLGQGPEFLIYFQGTGAADDSGLPNDRFFAVRPEGSVSTLKIQRTERGDSAVYLCASSSITYNEQFFGPGTRLTVL.

This clone was detected only a few times. CDR3 amino acids: CASSSYSGRATNNEQFF. The CDR3 nucleotides are TGTGCCAGCAGCTCCTATAGCGGGAGGGCCACAAACAATGAGCAGTTCTTC. V usage is TRBV11-2 and J usage is TRBJ2-1; TRBD2 matches at 11 bases. Unmatched junction bases numbered 10, after V lost 4 bases and J lost 5 bases. CDR1 is SGHAT, CDR2 FQNNGV, per germline. This CDR3 region has 17 residues.

This clone was observed a handful of times. The rearrangement uses TRBV28 and TRBJ2-7, with 13 bases fitting TRBD2. Germline V gene lookup returns CDR1 MDHEN and CDR2 SYDVKM. This CDR3 is 16 amino acids long. V shed 4 bases, J shed 7 bases, and the junction held 10 bases outside the gene matches. The CDR3 reads CASSSSRLAGGGEQYF. As DNA, the CDR3 is TGTGCCAGCAGTTCCTCCCGACTAGCGGGAGGCGGGGAGCAGTACTTC.

The J gene is TRBJ1-1, the V gene TRBV30; no clear D gene. Trimming pared 0 bases from V and 6 bases from J, leaving 8 bases between. This CDR3 comprises 12 residues. The germline CDR1 and CDR2 sequences are GTSNPN and SVGIG (reference sequence). The CDR3 is CAWSVQVPEAFF. The DNA of the CDR3 is TGTGCCTGGAGTGTACAAGTCCCTGAAGCTTTCTTT.

The rearrangement joins TRBV11-2 to TRBJ2-1; 11 nucleotides agree with TRBD2. The CDR3 consists of 17 residues. The germline V gene has CDR1 SGHAT and CDR2 FQNNGV. The V and J ends lost 1 base and 0 bases, in that order; junction bases with no gene match: 2. The CDR3 reads CASSLVTSGSSYNEQFF. CDR3 coding DNA: TGTGCCAGCAGCTTAGTCACTAGCGGGAGCTCCTACAATGAGCAGTTCTTC.